This TCR beta chain was sequenced for a study of T-cell reconstitution after alpha-beta-depleted transplantation in children. Study results and limitations: Reportedly, only several hundred clones from non-depleted graft cells drove alpha-beta T-cell counts at about two months.

This clonotype occurred many times. Antigen: not known. Unique molecular identifiers were incorporated when the TCRbeta library was constructed. TCRdb re-analysed the PCR reads in MiXCR, keeping a single row per CDR3 protein. The table records some 840,000 distinct CDR3 sequences, 16% of them present only once. V lost 6 bases, J lost 4 bases, and 7 bases stayed unmatched. The CDR3 is made up of 15 amino acids. This clonotype was obtained from a male patient aged 10 to 17 who had a stem cell transplant for acute lymphoblastic leukemia, so the T cells may come from the graft donor. The material sequenced was PBMCs, mostly from graft donor cells, taken 360 days after TCRalphabeta/CD19-depleted stem cell transplant. The V call is TRBV12-3 or TRBV12-4, the J call TRBJ2-5, with TRBD2 matching over 11 bases. CDR3 nucleotides: TGTGCCAGCAGCCCCCTAGCGGGGGGTTTAGAGACCCAGTACTTC. Protein: CASSPLAGGLETQYF.